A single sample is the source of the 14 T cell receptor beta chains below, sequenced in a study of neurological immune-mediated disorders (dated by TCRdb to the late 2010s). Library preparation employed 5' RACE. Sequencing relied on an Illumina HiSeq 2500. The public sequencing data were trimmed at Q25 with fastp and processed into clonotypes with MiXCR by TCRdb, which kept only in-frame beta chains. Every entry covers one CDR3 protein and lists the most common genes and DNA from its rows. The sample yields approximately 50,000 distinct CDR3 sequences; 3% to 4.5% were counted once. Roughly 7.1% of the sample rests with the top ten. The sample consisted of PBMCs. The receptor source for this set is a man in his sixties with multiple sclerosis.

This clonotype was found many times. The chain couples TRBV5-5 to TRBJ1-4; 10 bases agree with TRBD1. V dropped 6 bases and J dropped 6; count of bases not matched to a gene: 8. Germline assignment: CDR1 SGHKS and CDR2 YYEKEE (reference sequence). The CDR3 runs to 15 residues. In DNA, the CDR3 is TGTGCCAGCAACCAACCGGACAGGGGGGATGAAAAACTGTTTTTT. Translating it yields CASNQPDRGDEKLFF. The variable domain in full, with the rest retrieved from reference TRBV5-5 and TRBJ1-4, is DAGVTQSPTHLIKTRGQQVTLRCSPISGHKSVSWYQQVLGQGPQFIFQYYEKEERGRGNFPDRFSARQFPNYSSELNVNALLLGDSALYLCASNQPDRGDEKLFFGSGTQLSVL.

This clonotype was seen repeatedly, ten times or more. CDR3 coding DNA: TGTGCCAGCAGCCCAAAAGCGGGAGGCGGGAGCACAGATACGCAGTATTTT. Its protein is CASSPKAGGGSTDTQYF. The chain combines TRBV7-9 with TRBJ2-3; 9 bases align to TRBD2. The CDR3 has 17 residues. Germline lookup yields CDR1 SEHNR and CDR2 FQNEAQ (reference sequence). V lost 5 bases, J lost 0 bases, and 9 bases stayed unmatched.

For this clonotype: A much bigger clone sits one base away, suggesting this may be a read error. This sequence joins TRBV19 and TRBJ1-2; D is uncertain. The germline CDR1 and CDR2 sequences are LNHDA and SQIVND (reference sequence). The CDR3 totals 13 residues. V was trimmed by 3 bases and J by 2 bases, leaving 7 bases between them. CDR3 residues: CASSMTVNYGYTF. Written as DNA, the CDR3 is TGTGCCAGTAGTATGACGGTAAACTATGGCTACACCTTC.

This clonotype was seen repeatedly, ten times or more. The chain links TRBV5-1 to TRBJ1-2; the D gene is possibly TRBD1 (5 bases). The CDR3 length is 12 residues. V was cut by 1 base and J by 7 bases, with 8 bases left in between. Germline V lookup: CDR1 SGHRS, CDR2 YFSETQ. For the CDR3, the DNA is TGCGCCAGCAGCTTGTTGGGGGTTGGCTACACCTTC. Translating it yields CASSLLGVGYTF. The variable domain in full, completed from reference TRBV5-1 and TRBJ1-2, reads KAGVTQTPRYLIKTRGQQVTLSCSPISGHRSVSWYQQTPGQGLQFLFEYFSETQRNKGNFPGRFSGRQFSNSRSEMNVSTLELGDSALYLCASSLLGVGYTFGSGTRLTVV.

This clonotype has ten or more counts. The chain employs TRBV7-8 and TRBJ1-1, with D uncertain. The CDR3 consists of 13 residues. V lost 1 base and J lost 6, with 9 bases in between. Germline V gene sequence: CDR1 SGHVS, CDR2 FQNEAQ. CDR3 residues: CASSLDYRAEAFF. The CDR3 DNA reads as TGTGCCAGCAGCTTAGACTACAGAGCTGAAGCTTTCTTT.

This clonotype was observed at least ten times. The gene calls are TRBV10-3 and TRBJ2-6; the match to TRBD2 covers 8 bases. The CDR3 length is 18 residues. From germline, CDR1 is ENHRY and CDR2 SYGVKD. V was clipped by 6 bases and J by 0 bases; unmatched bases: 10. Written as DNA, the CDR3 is TGTGCCATCAGGGAAGTAGCGGGGATAACCTCTGGGGCCAACGTCCTGACTTTC. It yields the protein CAIREVAGITSGANVLTF.

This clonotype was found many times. The CDR3 sequence: CASSESGRETQYF. The CDR3 bases are TGTGCCAGCAGTGAAAGCGGGAGAGAGACCCAGTACTTC. The genes are TRBV6-6 and TRBJ2-5; 8 positions agree with TRBD2. The trim removed 5 bases at V and 4 bases at J, leaving 3 bases unmatched. From germline, CDR1 is MNHNY and CDR2 SVGAGI (reference sequence). The CDR3 sequence is 13 residues long.

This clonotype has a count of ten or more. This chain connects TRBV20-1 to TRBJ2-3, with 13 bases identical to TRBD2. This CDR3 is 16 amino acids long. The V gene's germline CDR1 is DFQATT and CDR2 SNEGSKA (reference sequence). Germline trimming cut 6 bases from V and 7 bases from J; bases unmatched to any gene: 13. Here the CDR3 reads CSAYGLAGAYGNTQYF. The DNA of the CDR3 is TGCAGTGCCTACGGACTAGCGGGGGCCTATGGAAATACGCAGTATTTT.

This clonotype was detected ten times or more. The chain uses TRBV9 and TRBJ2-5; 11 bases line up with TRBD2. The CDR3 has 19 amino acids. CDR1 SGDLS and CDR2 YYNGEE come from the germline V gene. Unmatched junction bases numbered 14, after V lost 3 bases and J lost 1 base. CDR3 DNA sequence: TGTGCCAGCAGCGCGGGACTAGCGGACATAGCCGGAGTCCAAGAGACCCAGTACTTC. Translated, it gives CASSAGLADIAGVQETQYF.

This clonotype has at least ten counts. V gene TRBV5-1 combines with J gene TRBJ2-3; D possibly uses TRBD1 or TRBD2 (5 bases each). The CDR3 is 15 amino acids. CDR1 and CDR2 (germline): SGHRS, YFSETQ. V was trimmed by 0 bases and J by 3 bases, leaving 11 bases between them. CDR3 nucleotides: TGCGCCAGCAGCTTGGGAGGGGTTCCTACAGATACGCAGTATTTT. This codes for CASSLGGVPTDTQYF. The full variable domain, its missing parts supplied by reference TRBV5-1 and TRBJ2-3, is KAGVTQTPRYLIKTRGQQVTLSCSPISGHRSVSWYQQTPGQGLQFLFEYFSETQRNKGNFPGRFSGRQFSNSRSEMNVSTLELGDSALYLCASSLGGVPTDTQYFGPGTRLTVL.

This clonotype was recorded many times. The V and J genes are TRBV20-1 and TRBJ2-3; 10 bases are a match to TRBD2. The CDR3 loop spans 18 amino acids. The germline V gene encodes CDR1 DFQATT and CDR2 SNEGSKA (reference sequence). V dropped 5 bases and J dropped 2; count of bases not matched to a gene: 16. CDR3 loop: CSAVDYTGLADFTDTQYF. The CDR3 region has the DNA TGCAGTGCTGTCGACTATACAGGACTAGCGGATTTCACAGATACGCAGTATTTT.

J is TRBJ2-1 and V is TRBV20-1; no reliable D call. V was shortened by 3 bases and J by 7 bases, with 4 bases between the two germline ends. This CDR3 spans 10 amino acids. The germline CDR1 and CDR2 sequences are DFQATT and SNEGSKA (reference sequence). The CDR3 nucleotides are TGCAGTGCTAGGGCTAATGAGCAGTTCTTC. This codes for CSARANEQFF.

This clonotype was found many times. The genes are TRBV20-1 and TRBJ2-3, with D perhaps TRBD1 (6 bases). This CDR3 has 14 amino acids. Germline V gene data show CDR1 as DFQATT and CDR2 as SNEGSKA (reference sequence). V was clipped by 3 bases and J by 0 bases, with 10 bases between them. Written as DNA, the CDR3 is TGCAGTGCTAGGGCTGGACAGAGCACAGATACGCAGTATTTT. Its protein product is CSARAGQSTDTQYF.

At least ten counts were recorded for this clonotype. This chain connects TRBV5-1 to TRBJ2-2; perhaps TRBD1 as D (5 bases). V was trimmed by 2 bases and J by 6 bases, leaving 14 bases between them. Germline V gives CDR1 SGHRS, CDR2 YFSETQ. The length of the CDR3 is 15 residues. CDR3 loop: CASSLEGVGAGELFF. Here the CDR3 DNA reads TGCGCCAGCAGCTTAGAAGGAGTAGGGGCCGGGGAGCTGTTTTTT.